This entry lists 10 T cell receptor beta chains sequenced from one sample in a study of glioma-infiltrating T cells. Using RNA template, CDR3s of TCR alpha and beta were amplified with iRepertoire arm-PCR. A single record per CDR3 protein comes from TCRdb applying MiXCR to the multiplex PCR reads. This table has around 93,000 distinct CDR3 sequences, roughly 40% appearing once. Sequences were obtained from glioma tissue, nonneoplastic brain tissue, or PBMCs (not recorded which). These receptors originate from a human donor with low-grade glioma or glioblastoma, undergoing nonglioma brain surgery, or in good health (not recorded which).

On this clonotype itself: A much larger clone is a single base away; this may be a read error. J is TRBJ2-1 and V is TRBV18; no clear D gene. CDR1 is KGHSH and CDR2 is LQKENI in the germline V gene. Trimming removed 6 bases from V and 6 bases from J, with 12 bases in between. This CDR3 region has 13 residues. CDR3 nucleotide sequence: TGTGCCAGCTCCCCGGCGGTTTTCAATGAGCAGTTCTTC. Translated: CASSPAVFNEQFF.

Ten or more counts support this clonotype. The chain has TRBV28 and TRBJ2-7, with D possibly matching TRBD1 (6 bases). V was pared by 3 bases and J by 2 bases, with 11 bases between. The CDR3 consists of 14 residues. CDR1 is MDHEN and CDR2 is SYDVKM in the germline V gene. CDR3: CASSFLQGAYEQYF. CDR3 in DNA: TGTGCCAGCAGTTTCCTACAGGGCGCCTACGAGCAGTACTTC.

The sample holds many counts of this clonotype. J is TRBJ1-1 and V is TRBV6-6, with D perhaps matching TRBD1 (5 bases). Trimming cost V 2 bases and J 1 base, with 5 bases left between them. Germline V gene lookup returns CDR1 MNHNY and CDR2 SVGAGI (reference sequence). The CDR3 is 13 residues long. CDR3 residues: CASSYGGNTEAFF. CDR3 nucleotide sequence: TGTGCCAGCAGTTACGGGGGGAACACTGAAGCTTTCTTT.

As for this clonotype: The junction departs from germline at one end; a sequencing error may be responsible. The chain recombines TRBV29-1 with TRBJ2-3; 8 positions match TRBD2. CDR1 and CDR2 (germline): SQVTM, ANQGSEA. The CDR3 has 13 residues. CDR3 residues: CSVVSGGWYAQYF. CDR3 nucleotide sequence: TGCAGCGTTGTGAGCGGGGGATGGTATGCGCAATATTTT.

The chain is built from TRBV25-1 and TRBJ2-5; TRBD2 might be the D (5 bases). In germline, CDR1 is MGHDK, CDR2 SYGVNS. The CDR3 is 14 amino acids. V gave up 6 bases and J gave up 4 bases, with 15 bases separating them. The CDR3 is CASSDGEFTETQYF. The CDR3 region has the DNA TGTGCCAGCAGCGACGGGGAATTCACAGAGACCCAGTACTTC.

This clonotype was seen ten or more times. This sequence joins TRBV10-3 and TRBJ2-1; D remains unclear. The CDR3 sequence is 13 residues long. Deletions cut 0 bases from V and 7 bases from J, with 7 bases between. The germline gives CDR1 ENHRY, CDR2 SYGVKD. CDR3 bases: TGTGCCATCAGTGAGTCGACTGGAAATGAGCAGTTCTTC. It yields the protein CAISESTGNEQFF.

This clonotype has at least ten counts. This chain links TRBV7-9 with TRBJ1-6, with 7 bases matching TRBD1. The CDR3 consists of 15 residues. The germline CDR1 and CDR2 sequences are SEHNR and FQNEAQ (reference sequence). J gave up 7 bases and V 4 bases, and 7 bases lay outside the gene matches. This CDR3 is CASSSSGDSNSPLHF. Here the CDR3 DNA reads TGTGCCAGCAGCTCGAGCGGGGACAGCAATTCACCCCTCCACTTT.

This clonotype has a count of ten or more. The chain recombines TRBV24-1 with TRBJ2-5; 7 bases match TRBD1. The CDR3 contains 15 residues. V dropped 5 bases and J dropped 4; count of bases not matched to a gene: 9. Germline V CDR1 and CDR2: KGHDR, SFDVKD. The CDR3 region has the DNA TGTGCCACCAGTGCCCAGCGGACAGGTACAGAGACCCAGTACTTC. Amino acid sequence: CATSAQRTGTETQYF.

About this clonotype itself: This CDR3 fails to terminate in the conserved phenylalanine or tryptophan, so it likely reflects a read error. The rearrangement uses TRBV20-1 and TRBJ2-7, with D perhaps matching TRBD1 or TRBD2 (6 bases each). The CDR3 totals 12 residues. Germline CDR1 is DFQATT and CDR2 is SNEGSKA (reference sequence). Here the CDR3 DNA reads TGCAGCCTGGCGGGACAAAACTACAAGCAGTACTCC. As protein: CSLAGQNYKQYS.

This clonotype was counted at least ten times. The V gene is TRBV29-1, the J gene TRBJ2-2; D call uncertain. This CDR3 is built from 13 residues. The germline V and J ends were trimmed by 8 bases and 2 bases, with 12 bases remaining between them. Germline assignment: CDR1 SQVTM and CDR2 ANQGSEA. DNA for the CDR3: TGCAGCACCCTGACTCTTAACACCGGGGAGCTGTTTTTT. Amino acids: CSTLTLNTGELFF.